The clone carrying this TCR beta chain showed up many times. MiXCR was run by TCRdb on the RT-PCR reads, yielding one entry per CDR3 protein. The table includes fewer than 800,000 distinct CDR3 sequences, approximately 15% detected once. The germline V and J ends were trimmed by 4 bases and 8 bases, with 17 bases remaining between them. CDR1 is ENHRY and CDR2 is SYGVKD in the germline V gene. This CDR3 is built from 14 residues. Sequences were obtained from memory CD4+ T cells from blood. The chain combines TRBV10-3 with TRBJ1-2, with D possibly TRBD1 on 5 matching bases. The clonotype was recovered from a female donor in good health, serving as a healthy control. CDR3 in DNA: TGTGCCATCAGTGCCCCGGGGCAGGGCGGAGGCTACACCTTC. This encodes CAISAPGQGGGYTF.